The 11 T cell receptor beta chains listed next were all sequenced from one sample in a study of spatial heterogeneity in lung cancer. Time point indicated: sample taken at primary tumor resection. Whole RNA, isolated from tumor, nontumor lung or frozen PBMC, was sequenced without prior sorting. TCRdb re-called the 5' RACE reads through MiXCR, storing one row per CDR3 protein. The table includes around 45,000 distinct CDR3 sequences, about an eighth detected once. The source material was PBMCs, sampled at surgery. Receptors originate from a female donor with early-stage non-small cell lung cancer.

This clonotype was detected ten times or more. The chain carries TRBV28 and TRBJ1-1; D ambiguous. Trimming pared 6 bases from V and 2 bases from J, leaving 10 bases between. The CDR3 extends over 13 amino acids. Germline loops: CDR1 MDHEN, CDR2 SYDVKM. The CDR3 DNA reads TGTGCCAGCAGCACGACGGCAAACACTGAAGCTTTCTTT. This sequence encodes CASSTTANTEAFF.

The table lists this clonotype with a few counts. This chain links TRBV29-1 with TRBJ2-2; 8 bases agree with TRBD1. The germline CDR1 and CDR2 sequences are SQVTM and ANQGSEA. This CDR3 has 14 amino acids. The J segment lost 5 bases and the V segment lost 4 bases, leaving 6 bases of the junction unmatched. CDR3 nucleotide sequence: TGCAGCGTTGGCGGCAGGGGGCATACCGGGGAGCTGTTTTTT. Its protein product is CSVGGRGHTGELFF.

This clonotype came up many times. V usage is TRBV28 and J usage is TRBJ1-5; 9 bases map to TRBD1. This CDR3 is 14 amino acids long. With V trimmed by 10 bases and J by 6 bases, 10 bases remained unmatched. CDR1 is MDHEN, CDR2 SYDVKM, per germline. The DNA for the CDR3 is TGTGCCACTAGACCCGGACAGGGGTTTCAGCCCCAGCATTTT. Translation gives CATRPGQGFQPQHF.

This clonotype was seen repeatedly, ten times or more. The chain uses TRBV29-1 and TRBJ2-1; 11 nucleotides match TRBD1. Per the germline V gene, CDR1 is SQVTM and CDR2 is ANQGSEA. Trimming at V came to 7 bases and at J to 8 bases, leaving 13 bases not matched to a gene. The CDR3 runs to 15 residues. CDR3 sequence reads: CSGARGTGGRDEQFF. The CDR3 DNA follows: TGCAGCGGGGCCAGGGGGACAGGGGGTAGGGATGAGCAGTTCTTC.

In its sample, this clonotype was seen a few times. CDR3 sequence: CASSTRTENNSPLHF. The DNA for the CDR3 is TGTGCCAGTAGTACCCGGACGGAAAATAATTCACCCCTCCACTTT. This chain links TRBV19 with TRBJ1-6, with unresolved D. The CDR3 is 15 amino acids. V lost 4 bases and J 5 bases, leaving 12 bases between the germline ends. The V gene's germline CDR1 is LNHDA and CDR2 SQIVND (reference sequence). Full variable domain (remainder filled in from reference TRBV19 and TRBJ1-6): DGGITQSPKYLFRKEGQNVTLSCEQNLNHDAMYWYRQDPGQGLRLIYYSQIVNDFQKGDIAEGYSVSREKKESFPLTVTSAQKNPTAFYLCASSTRTENNSPLHFGNGTRLTVT.

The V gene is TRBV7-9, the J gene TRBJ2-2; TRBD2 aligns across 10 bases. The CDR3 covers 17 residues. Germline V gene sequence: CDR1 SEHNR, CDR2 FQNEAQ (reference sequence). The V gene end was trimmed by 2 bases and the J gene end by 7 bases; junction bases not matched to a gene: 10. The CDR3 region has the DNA TGTGCCAGCAGCTTATCTAGCGGGGGCGCTACCATCGGGGAGCTGTTTTTT. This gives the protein CASSLSSGGATIGELFF.

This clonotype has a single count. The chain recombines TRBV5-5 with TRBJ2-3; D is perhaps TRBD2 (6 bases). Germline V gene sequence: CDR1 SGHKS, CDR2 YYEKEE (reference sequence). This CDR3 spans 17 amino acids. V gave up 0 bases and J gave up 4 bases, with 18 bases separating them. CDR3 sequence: CASSLGEIGRSADTQYF. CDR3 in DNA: TGTGCCAGCAGCTTGGGGGAAATTGGGAGGTCGGCAGATACGCAGTATTTT.

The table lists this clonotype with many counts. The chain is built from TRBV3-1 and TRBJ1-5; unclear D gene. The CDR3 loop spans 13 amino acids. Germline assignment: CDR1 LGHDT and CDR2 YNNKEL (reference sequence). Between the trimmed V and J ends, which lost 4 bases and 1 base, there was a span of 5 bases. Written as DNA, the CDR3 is TGTGCCAGCAGCCTTTCGAGCAATCAGCCCCAGCATTTT. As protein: CASSLSSNQPQHF.

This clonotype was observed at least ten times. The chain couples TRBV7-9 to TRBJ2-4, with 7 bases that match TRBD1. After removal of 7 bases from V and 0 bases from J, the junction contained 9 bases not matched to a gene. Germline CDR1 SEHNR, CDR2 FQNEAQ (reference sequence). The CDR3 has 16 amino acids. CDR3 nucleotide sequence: TGTGCCAGCACCCCCCCCGGGACAGTAGCCAAAAACATTCAGTACTTC. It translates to CASTPPGTVAKNIQYF.

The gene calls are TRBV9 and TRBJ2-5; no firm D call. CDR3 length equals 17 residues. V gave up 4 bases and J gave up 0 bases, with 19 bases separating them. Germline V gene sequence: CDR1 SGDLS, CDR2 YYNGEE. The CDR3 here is CASSLLPDGLYQETQYF. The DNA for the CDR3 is TGTGCCAGCAGCCTTCTCCCGGACGGGTTGTACCAAGAGACCCAGTACTTC.

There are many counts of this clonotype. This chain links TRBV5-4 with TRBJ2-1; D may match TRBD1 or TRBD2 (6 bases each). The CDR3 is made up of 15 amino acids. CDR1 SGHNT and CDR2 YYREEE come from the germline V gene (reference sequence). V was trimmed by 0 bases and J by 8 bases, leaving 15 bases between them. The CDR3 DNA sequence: TGTGCCAGCAGCTTGGAGGGGACAAGGGGGGATGAGCAGTTCTTC. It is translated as CASSLEGTRGDEQFF.